The subject of this entry is one T cell receptor beta chain. This record comes from a study of blood T cell repertoires in COVID-19. Turning to the study itself: COVID-19 samples from acute and convalescent phases originated in the United States, Italy and Spain. PBMCs, B-cell-depleted T cells, or T cells provided the cDNA or gDNA that made up the material.

Per the authors' pipeline: Quantification of nucleated cells was approximated via reference gene primer amplification. TCRdb's table, derived via immunoSEQ multiplex PCR, lists solely in-frame clones and lacks some. V and J calls and clone size come straight from that table; D and trimming were deduced from the DNA. The sample carries about 75,000 clones, approximately 87% recorded once. V gave up 4 bases and J gave up 9 bases, with 22 bases separating them. CDR3 length equals 17 residues. CDR1 is KGHSH and CDR2 is LQKENI in the germline V gene. The gene calls are TRBV18 and TRBJ1-6; no reliable D call. The clonotype was recovered from a human donor in a cohort sampled during active COVID-19. Sequencing was performed on peripheral blood. CDR3 residues: CASSLQLANQVASPLHF. Written as DNA, the CDR3 is TGTGCCAGCTCACTCCAACTTGCGAATCAGGTCGCTTCACCCCTCCACTTT.